This TCR beta chain comes out of a study of CD8 T cells in ankylosing spondylitis. This clonotype was counted only a few times. Its specificity is unknown. Study-level points and caveats: Disease-linked clones reportedly showed significant enrichment in matched ankylosing spondylitis synovial fluid. Ankylosing spondylitis blood appeared to carry a characteristic TCR beta motif of several highly homologous variants. Reactive arthritis synovial fluid and blood were previously reported to contain some motif variants.

With V trimmed by 4 bases and J by 2 bases, 6 bases remained unmatched. Germline V gene lookup returns CDR1 SGHRS and CDR2 YFSETQ. CDR3 size: 15 residues. It was by quantitative 5'-RACE with molecular barcodes that TCR beta libraries were made. TCRdb recomputed calls from the 5' RACE reads with MiXCR, one row per CDR3 protein. This sample has around 890,000 distinct CDR3 sequences; roughly 12% occur once, and the top ten carry 0.51%. The receptor's source is a male donor with ankylosing spondylitis. The genes are TRBV5-1 and TRBJ2-5; TRBD1 matches 9 bases. The specimen sequenced was blood, either unsorted or a sorted T cell fraction (not recorded which). CDR3 region: CASSIPGQGQETQYF. The CDR3, as DNA: TGCGCCAGCAGCATCCCCGGACAGGGGCAAGAGACCCAGTACTTC.